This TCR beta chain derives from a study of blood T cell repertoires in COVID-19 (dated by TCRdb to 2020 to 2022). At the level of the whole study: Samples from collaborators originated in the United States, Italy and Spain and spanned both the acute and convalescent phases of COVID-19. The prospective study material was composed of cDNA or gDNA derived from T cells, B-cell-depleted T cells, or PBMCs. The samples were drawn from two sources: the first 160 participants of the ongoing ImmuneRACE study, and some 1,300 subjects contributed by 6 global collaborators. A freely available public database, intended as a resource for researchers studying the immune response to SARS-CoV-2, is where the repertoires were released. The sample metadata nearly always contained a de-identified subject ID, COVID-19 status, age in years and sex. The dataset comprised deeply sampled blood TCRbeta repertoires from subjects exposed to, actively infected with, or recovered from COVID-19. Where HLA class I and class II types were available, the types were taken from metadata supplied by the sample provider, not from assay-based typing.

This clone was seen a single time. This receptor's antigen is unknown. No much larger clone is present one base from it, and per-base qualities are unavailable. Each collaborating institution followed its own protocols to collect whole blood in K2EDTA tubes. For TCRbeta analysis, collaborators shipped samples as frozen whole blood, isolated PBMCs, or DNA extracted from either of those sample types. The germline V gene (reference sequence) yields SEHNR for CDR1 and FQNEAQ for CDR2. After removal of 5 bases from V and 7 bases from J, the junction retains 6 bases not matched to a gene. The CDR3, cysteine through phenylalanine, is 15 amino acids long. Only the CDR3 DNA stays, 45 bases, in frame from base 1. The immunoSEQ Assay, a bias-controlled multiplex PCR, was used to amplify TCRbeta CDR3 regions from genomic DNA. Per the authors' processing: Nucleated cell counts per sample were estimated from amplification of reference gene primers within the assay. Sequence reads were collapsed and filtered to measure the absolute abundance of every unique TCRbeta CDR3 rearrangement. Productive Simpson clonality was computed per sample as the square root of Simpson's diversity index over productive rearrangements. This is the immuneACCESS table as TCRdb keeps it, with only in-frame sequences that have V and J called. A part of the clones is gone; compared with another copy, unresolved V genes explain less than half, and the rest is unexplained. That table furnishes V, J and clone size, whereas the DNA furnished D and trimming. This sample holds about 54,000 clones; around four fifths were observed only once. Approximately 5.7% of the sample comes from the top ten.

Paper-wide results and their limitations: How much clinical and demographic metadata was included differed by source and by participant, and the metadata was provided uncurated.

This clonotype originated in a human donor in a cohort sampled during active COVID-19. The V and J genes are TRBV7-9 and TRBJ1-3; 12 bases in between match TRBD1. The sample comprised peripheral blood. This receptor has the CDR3 CASSGPGTGGNTIYF. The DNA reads TGTGCCAGCAGCGGCCCCGGGACAGGGGGCAACACCATATATTTT.